The 3 T cell receptor beta chains in this list originate from one sample, sequenced in a study of chemoradiotherapy in HPV16-positive cancers. Only in-frame clones appear in the TCRdb table, and some are missing; sequencing was by immunoSEQ multiplex PCR. The sample holds tens of thousands of clones; under 80% are singletons and the top ten take under 5.5%. The sequenced sample was blood, obtained from a patient who underwent chemoradiotherapy. All receptors come from a human donor with HPV-associated anogenital cancer.

The gene calls are TRBV7-2 and TRBJ2-2; D is perhaps TRBD1 (5 bases). CDR1 is SGHTA and CDR2 is FQGNSA in the germline V gene. The CDR3 extends over 14 amino acids. With 8 bases removed from V and 5 bases from J, the gap between germline ends came to 15 bases. The CDR3 protein is CASSPGIGTGELFF. CDR3 sequence (DNA): TGTGCCAGCTCTCCAGGGATAGGAACCGGGGAGCTGTTTTTT.

V gene TRBV7-2 combines with J gene TRBJ1-1, with D possibly matching TRBD1 (5 bases). This CDR3 has 13 residues. The ends were cut back, 6 bases at V and 2 bases at J, with 10 bases in the middle. Per germline, CDR1 SGHTA and CDR2 FQGNSA. The CDR3: CASSWGPNTEAFF. The CDR3 bases are TGTGCCAGCAGTTGGGGCCCAAACACTGAAGCTTTCTTT.

V usage is TRBV7-9 and J usage is TRBJ1-3; D possibly corresponds to TRBD1 (6 bases). The CDR3 has 15 residues. Trimming took 2 bases from V and 1 from J, leaving 9 bases between them. CDR1 is SEHNR and CDR2 is FQNEAQ in the germline V gene (reference sequence). CDR3 nucleotide sequence: TGTGCCAGCAGCTTACAGGGGAGTTCTGGAAACACCATATATTTT. This encodes CASSLQGSSGNTIYF.